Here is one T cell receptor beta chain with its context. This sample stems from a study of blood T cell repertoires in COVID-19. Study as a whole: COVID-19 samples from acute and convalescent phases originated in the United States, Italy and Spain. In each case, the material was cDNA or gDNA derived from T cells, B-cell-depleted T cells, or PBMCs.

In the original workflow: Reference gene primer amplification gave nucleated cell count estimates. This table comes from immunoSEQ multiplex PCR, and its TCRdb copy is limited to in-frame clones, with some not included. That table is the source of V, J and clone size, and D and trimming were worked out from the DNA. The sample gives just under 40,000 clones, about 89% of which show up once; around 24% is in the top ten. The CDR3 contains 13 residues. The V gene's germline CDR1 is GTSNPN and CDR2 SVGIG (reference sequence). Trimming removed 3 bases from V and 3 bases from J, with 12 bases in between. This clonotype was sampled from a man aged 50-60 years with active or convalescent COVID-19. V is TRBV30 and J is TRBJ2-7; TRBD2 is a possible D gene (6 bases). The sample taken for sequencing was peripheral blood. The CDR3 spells CAWRSAGFYEQYF. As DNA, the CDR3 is TGTGCCTGGAGGTCGGCGGGATTCTACGAGCAGTACTTC.